This T cell receptor beta chain was recovered during a study of T cell responses to AZD1222 COVID-19 vaccine. Turning to this clone: Its antigen is unidentified.

Data came from immunoSEQ multiplex PCR; TCRdb stores just in-frame clones and leaves some out. The sample lists over 150,000 clones, approximately 94% occurring once. Germline V gives CDR1 SGHTA, CDR2 FQGTGA. V was clipped by 5 bases and J by 6 bases; unmatched bases: 14. CDR3 length: 16 amino acids. Notes on the study in general: After the peak T cell response, and only then, were repertoires sampled.

This TCR derives from an adult who received the AZD1222 COVID-19 vaccine. The source material was peripheral blood, sampled 28 days after the second AZD1222 dose. The rearrangement joins TRBV7-3 to TRBJ1-2; 8 bases fit TRBD1. The DNA of the CDR3 is TGTGCCAGCAGCCCTCTCGGAGGACAGGGTGGGAATGGCTACACCTTC. As protein: CASSPLGGQGGNGYTF.